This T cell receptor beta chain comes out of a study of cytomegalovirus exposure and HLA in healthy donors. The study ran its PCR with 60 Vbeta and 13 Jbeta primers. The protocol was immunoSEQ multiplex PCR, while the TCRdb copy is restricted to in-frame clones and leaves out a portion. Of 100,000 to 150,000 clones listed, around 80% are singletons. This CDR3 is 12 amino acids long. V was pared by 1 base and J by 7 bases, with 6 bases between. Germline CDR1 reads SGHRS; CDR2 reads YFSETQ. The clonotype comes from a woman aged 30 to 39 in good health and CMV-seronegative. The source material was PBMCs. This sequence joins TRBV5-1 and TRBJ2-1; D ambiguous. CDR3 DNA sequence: TGCGCCAGCAGCTTGTCTGTGAATGAGCAGTTCTTC. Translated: CASSLSVNEQFF.